Sequencing of this T cell receptor beta chain was carried out in a study of blood T cell repertoires in COVID-19. Whole-study context: From the United States, Italy and Spain came samples of acute and convalescent COVID-19. PBMCs, B-cell-depleted T cells, or T cells provided the cDNA or gDNA that made up the material.

Original analysis: How many nucleated cells were present was estimated from reference gene primer amplification. Using immunoSEQ multiplex PCR, the repertoire was profiled, and TCRdb retains in-frame clones only, with some absent. That table gives V, J and clone size, and the DNA gave D and trimming. The sample has about 39,000 clones; about 85% are singletons. Germline V gene sequence: CDR1 MDHEN, CDR2 SYDVKM. Trimming took off 8 bases at V and 0 bases at J, with 20 bases between the two ends. The CDR3 totals 17 residues. The genes are TRBV28 and TRBJ1-3; possible D gene TRBD1, 6 bases. Sequencing used peripheral blood. This TCR came from a man aged 55 to 70 with acute or convalescent COVID-19. The CDR3 is CASSRGGVSLSGNTIYF. In DNA, the CDR3 is TGTGCCAGCTCAAGGGGGGGGGTCTCTCTCTCTGGAAACACCATATATTTT.